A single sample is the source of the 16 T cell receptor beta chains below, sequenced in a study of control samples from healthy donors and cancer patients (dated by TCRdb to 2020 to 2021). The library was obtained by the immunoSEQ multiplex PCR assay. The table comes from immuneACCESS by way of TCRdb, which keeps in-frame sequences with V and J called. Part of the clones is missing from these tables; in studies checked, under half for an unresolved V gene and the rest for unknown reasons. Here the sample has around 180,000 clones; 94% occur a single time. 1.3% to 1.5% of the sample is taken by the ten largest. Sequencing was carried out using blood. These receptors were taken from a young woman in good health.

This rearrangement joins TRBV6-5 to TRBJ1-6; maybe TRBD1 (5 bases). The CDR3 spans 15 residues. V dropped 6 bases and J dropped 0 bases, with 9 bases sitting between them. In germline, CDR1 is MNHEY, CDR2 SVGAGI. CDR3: CASSSGSSYNSPLHF. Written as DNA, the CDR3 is TGTGCCAGCAGCTCAGGGAGCTCCTATAATTCACCCCTCCACTTT.

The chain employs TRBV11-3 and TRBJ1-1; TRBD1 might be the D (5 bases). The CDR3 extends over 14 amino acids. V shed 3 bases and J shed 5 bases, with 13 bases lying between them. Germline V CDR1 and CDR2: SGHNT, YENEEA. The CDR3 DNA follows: TGTGCCAGCAGCTTGGTGGGGGGAAGAACTGAAGCTTTCTTT. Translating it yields CASSLVGGRTEAFF.

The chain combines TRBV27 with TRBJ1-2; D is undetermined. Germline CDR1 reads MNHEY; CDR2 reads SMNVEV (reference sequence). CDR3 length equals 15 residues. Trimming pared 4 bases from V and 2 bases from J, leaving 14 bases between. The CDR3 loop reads CASSYLPIGNYGYTF. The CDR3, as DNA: TGTGCCAGCAGTTATCTTCCGATTGGGAACTATGGCTACACCTTC.

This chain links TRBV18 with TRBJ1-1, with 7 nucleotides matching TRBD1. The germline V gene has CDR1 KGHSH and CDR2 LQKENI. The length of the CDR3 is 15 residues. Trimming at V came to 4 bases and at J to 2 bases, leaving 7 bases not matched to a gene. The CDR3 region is CASSRLRGGNTEAFF. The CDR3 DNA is TGTGCCAGCTCACGCCTGAGAGGGGGCAACACTGAAGCTTTCTTT.

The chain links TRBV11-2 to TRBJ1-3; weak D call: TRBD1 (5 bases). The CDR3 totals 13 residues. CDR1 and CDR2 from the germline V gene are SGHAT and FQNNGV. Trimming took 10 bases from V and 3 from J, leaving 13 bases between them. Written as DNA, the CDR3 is TGTGCCACAGGTTGGGGGTATGGAAACACCATATATTTT. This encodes CATGWGYGNTIYF.

Here the CDR3 reads CASASRTEAFF. The CDR3 nucleotides are TGTGCCAGCGCCTCGAGGACTGAAGCTTTCTTT. The chain combines TRBV6-5 with TRBJ1-1; D remains ambiguous. The CDR3 consists of 11 residues. The V and J ends lost 8 bases and 5 bases respectively, with 9 bases between them. Germline V gene data show CDR1 as MNHEY and CDR2 as SVGAGI.

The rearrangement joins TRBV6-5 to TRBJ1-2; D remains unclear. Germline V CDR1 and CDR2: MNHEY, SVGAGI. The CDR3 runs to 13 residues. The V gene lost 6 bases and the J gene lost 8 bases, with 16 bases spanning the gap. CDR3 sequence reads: CASSSLDVRGYTF. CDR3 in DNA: TGTGCCAGCAGCTCATTGGACGTTCGGGGCTACACCTTC.

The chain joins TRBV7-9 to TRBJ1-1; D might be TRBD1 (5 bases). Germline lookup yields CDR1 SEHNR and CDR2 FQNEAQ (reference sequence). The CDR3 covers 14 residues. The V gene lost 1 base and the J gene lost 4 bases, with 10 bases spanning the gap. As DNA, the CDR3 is TGTGCCAGCAGCTTAGTTTCGACAGTCACTGAAGCTTTCTTT. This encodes CASSLVSTVTEAFF.

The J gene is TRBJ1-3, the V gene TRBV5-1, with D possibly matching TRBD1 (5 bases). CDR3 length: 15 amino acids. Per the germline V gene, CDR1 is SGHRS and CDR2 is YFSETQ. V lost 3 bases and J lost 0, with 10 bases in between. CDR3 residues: CASSSGPSSGNTIYF. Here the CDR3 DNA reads TGCGCCAGCAGCTCGGGACCGAGCTCTGGAAACACCATATATTTT. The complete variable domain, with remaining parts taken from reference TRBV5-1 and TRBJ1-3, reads KAGVTQTPRYLIKTRGQQVTLSCSPISGHRSVSWYQQTPGQGLQFLFEYFSETQRNKGNFPGRFSGRQFSNSRSEMNVSTLELGDSALYLCASSSGPSSGNTIYFGEGSWLTVV.

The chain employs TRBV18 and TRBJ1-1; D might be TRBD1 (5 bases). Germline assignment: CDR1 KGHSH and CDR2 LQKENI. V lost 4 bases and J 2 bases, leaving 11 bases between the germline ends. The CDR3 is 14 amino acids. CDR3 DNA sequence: TGTGCCAGCTCACTAGGGGAGGCAAACACTGAAGCTTTCTTT. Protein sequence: CASSLGEANTEAFF.

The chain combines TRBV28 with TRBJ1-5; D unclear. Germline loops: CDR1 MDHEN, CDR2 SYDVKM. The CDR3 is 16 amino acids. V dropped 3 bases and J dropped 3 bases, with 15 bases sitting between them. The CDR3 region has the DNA TGTGCCAGCAGTTTCGCCCTCCGGGGATCCAATCAGCCCCAGCATTTT. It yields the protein CASSFALRGSNQPQHF.

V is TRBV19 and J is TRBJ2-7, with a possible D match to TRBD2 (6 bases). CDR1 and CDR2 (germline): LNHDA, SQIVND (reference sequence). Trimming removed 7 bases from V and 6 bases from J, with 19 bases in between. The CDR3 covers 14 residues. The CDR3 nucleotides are TGTGCCAGTACCCCACGGAGGGTTAGGGTCGAGCAGTACTTC. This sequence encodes CASTPRRVRVEQYF.

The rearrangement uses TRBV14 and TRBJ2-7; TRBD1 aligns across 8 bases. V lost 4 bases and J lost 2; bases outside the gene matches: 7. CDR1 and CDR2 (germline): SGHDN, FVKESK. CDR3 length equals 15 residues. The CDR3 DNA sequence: TGTGCCAGCAGCCTAGGACAGGGTCGGGCCTACGAGCAGTACTTC. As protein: CASSLGQGRAYEQYF.

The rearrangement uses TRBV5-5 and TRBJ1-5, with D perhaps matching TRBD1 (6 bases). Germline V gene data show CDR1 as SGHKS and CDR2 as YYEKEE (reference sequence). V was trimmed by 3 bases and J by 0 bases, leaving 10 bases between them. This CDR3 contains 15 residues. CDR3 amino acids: CASSSGQNSNQPQHF. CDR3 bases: TGTGCCAGCAGCTCAGGACAGAATAGCAATCAGCCCCAGCATTTT.

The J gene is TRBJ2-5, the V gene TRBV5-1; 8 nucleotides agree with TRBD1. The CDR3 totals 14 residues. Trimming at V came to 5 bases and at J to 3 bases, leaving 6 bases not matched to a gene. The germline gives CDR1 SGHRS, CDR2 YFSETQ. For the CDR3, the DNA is TGCGCCAGCAGTCAGGGGGCGTGGGAAGAGACCCAGTACTTC. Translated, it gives CASSQGAWEETQYF. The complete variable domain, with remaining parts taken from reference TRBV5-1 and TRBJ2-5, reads KAGVTQTPRYLIKTRGQQVTLSCSPISGHRSVSWYQQTPGQGLQFLFEYFSETQRNKGNFPGRFSGRQFSNSRSEMNVSTLELGDSALYLCASSQGAWEETQYFGPGTRLLVL.

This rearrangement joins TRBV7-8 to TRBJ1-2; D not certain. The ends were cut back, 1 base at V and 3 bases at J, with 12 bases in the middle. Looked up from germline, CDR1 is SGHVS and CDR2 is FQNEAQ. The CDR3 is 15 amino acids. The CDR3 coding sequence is TGTGCCAGCAGCTTAGATGTCAGGCGGGACTATGGCTACACCTTC. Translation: CASSLDVRRDYGYTF.